The next 10 T cell receptor beta chains were all read from a single sample in a study of CD8 T cells in Susac syndrome. Reverse transcription of roughly 0.5 to 1 ug RNA was performed with random hexamers. TCRdb ran MiXCR on the immunoSEQ multiplex PCR reads and lists one entry per CDR3 protein. Altogether approximately 150,000 distinct CDR3 sequences are present, about 95% being singletons, with the ten largest covering over 0.1%. Sequenced sample: CD4+ T cells from PBMCs. These receptors all come from a human donor with multiple sclerosis.

This clonotype was seen just once. The rearrangement joins TRBV20-1 to TRBJ2-6; D possibly corresponds to TRBD2 (5 bases). This CDR3 is built from 16 residues. V lost 6 bases and J lost 4, with 19 bases in between. In germline, CDR1 is DFQATT, CDR2 SNEGSKA (reference sequence). The CDR3 loop is CSAPPRGATGANVLTF. Here the CDR3 DNA reads TGCAGTGCACCTCCCCGGGGAGCTACCGGGGCCAACGTCCTGACTTTC.

The chain combines TRBV9 with TRBJ2-3; D tentatively reads TRBD1 or TRBD2 (5 bases each). Between the trimmed V and J ends, which lost 0 bases and 6 bases, there was a span of 14 bases. The CDR3 spans 15 residues. Germline values: CDR1 SGDLS, CDR2 YYNGEE. The CDR3 loop is CASSVVSGTADTQYF. The CDR3 region has the DNA TGTGCCAGCAGCGTAGTATCTGGGACCGCGGATACGCAGTATTTT.

V and J are TRBV3-1 and TRBJ2-7, with unresolved D. Trimming took 8 bases from V and 0 from J, leaving 14 bases between them. Per the germline V gene, CDR1 is LGHDT and CDR2 is YNNKEL (reference sequence). The CDR3 has 14 amino acids. In DNA, the CDR3 is TGTGCCAGCTCCCAAAACCCGGGCTCCTACGAGCAGTACTTC. It is translated as CASSQNPGSYEQYF.

V usage is TRBV9 and J usage is TRBJ2-1; 11 nucleotides match TRBD2. V gave up 4 bases and J gave up 5 bases; unmatched junction bases: 8. CDR1 and CDR2 (germline): SGDLS, YYNGEE. This CDR3 spans 16 amino acids. The CDR3 loop reads CASSFEASGRHNEQFF. The CDR3 region has the DNA TGTGCCAGCAGCTTCGAAGCTAGCGGGAGGCACAATGAGCAGTTCTTC. Looking up the rest from reference TRBV9 and TRBJ2-1 gives the full variable domain: DSGVTQTPKHLITATGQRVTLRCSPRSGDLSVYWYQQSLDQGLQFLIQYYNGEERAKGNILERFSAQQFPDLHSELNLSSLELGDSALYFCASSFEASGRHNEQFFGPGTRLTVL.

The chain couples TRBV5-1 to TRBJ2-5, with unresolved D. CDR3 size: 13 residues. The germline V and J ends were trimmed by 5 bases and 0 bases, with 8 bases remaining between them. Germline CDR1 reads SGHRS; CDR2 reads YFSETQ. The CDR3: CASSLGNQETQYF. CDR3 DNA: TGCGCCAGCAGTCTAGGGAACCAAGAGACCCAGTACTTC.

The chain employs TRBV10-3 and TRBJ2-3; no definite D call. The CDR3 loop spans 12 amino acids. In germline, CDR1 is ENHRY, CDR2 SYGVKD. Trimming took off 4 bases at V and 2 bases at J, with 4 bases between the two ends. CDR3 region: CAISVATDTQYF. The CDR3 region has the DNA TGTGCCATCAGTGTTGCCACAGATACGCAGTATTTT.

The V call is TRBV3-1, the J call TRBJ2-1, with D perhaps matching TRBD2 (6 bases). This CDR3 contains 17 residues. Germline V gene data show CDR1 as LGHDT and CDR2 as YNNKEL (reference sequence). Between the trimmed V and J ends, which lost 0 bases and 2 bases, there was a span of 14 bases. The CDR3 DNA is TGTGCCAGCAGCCAAGAAAGGGTAGCGGTTCCCTACAATGAGCAGTTCTTC. This translates into CASSQERVAVPYNEQFF.

The chain has TRBV29-1 and TRBJ2-5, with D unresolved. V shed 5 bases and J shed 7 bases, with 8 bases lying between them. The germline V gene encodes CDR1 SQVTM and CDR2 ANQGSEA. CDR3 length equals 10 residues. CDR3 loop: CSVKIVTQYF. The CDR3 DNA reads TGCAGCGTTAAGATTGTGACCCAGTACTTC.

V and J are TRBV7-9 and TRBJ2-7, with D possibly TRBD2 on 7 matching bases. Germline-derived CDR1 and CDR2 are SEHNR and FQNEAQ (reference sequence). The CDR3 runs to 13 residues. The germline V and J ends were trimmed by 5 bases and 7 bases, with 15 bases remaining between them. The CDR3 coding sequence is TGTGCCAGCAGCCCCCGGGGGGCGGGTGAGCAGTACTTC. Its translation: CASSPRGAGEQYF. Looking up the rest from reference TRBV7-9 and TRBJ2-7 gives the full variable domain: DTGVSQNPRHKITKRGQNVTFRCDPISEHNRLYWYRQTLGQGPEFLTYFQNEAQLEKSRLLSDRFSAERPKGSFSTLEIQRTEQGDSAMYLCASSPRGAGEQYFGPGTRLTVT.

This chain links TRBV5-1 with TRBJ2-6; D is ambiguous. This CDR3 has 15 residues. Germline V lookup: CDR1 SGHRS, CDR2 YFSETQ. Trimming took off 4 bases at V and 1 base at J, with 9 bases between the two ends. CDR3: CASSPAMSGANVLTF. The DNA for the CDR3 is TGCGCCAGCAGCCCAGCGATGTCTGGGGCCAACGTCCTGACTTTC.